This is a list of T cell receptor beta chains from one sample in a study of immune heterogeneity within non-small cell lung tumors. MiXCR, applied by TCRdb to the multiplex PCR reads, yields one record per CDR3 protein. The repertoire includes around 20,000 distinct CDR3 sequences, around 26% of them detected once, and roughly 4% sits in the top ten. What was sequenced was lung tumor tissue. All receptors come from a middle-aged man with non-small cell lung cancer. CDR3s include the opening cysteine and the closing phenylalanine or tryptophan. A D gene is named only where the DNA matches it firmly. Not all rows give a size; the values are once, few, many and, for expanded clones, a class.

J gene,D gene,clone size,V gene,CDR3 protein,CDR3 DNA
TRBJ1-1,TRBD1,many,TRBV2,CASSRDRGGGTEAFF,TGTGCCAGCAGCAGGGACAGGGGTGGGGGCACTGAAGCTTTCTTT
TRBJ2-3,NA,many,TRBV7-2,CASSFGTSRATDTQYF,TGTGCCAGCAGCTTTGGTACCTCGCGGGCCACAGATACGCAGTATTTT
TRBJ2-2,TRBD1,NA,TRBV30,CASETGAGLIGELFF,TGTGCCTCAGAAACAGGGGCAGGGTTAATCGGGGAGCTGTTTTTT
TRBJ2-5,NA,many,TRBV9,CASSVALQETQYF,TGTGCCAGCAGCGTAGCTCTACAAGAGACCCAGTACTTC
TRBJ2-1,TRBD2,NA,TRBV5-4,CASSRGGFSYNEQFF,TGTGCCAGCTCACGCGGGGGGTTCTCCTACAATGAGCAGTTCTTC
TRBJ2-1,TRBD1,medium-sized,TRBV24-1,CATSDLDRGNEQFF,TGTGCCACCAGTGACCTGGACAGGGGGAATGAGCAGTTCTTC
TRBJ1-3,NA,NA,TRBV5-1,CASSTSTGNTIYF,TGCGCCAGCAGCACCAGTACTGGAAACACCATATATTTT
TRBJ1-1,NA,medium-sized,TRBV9,CASSPWDRGNTEAFF,TGTGCCAGCAGCCCCTGGGACCGGGGGAACACTGAAGCTTTCTTT
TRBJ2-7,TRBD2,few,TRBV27,CASSLGKLAGGPREQYF,TGTGCCAGCAGTTTAGGAAAGCTGGCGGGAGGGCCTCGGGAGCAGTACTTC
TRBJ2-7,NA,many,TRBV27,CASSPSGFIGEQYF,TGTGCCAGCAGTCCCTCAGGGTTTATCGGCGAGCAGTACTTC
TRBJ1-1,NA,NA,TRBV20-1,CSPRGRTNTEAFF,TGCAGTCCCCGAGGACGGACGAACACTGAAGCTTTCTTT
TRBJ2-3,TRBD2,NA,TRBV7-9,CASSLVPSGGDTQYF,TGTGCCAGCAGCTTAGTCCCTAGCGGGGGAGATACGCAGTATTTT
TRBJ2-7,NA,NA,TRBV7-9,CASSLNRRGYNEQYF,TGTGCCAGCAGCCTAAACCGTAGGGGATACAATGAGCAGTACTTC
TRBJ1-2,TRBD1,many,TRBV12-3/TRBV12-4,CASSPGQGVQLQPDYGYTF,TGTGCCAGCAGTCCCGGACAGGGGGTGCAGCTACAGCCGGACTATGGCTACACCTTC
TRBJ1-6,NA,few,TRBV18,CASSPFEFGTVHNSPLHF,TGTGCCAGCTCACCATTCGAATTTGGGACGGTACATAATTCACCCCTCCACTTT
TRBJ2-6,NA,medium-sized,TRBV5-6,CASSRGVGLSGANVLTF,TGTGCCAGCAGCAGGGGGGTCGGGCTCTCTGGGGCCAACGTCCTGACTTTC
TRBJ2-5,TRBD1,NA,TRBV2,CASKFQARGQETQYF,TGTGCCAGCAAGTTTCAGGCCAGGGGGCAAGAGACCCAGTACTTC
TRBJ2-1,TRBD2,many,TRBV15,CATGTSGYNEQFF,TGTGCCACGGGGACTAGCGGATACAATGAGCAGTTCTTC
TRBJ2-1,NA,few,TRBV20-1,CSALVGSYNEQFF,TGCAGTGCTTTGGTGGGCTCCTACAATGAGCAGTTCTTC
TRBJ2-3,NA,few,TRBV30,CAWSGLTEGDTQYF,TGTGCCTGGAGTGGGTTGACGGAAGGGGATACGCAGTATTTT
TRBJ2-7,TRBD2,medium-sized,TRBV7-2,CASSLGGGPSEQYF,TGTGCCAGCAGCTTGGGGGGAGGGCCCTCCGAGCAGTACTTC
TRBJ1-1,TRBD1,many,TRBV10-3,CAIRPGQQNTEAFF,TGTGCCATCAGACCGGGACAGCAGAACACTGAAGCTTTCTTT
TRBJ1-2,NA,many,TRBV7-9,CASSFTPTGTNYGYTF,TGTGCCAGCAGCTTTACCCCCACAGGGACTAACTATGGCTACACCTTC
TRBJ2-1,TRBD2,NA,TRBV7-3,CASSSQSGLAVNEQFF,TGTGCCAGCAGCTCTCAATCCGGACTAGCGGTCAATGAGCAGTTCTTC
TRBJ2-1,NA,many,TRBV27,CASNLGRGRLNEQFF,TGTGCCAGCAACCTCGGCAGGGGAAGGCTCAATGAGCAGTTCTTC
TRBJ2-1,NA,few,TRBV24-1,CATSDPPGVGDYNEQFF,TGTGCCACCAGTGACCCACCAGGCGTGGGAGACTACAATGAGCAGTTCTTC
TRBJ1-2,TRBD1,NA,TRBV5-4,CASSLGQGESYTF,TGTGCCAGCAGCTTGGGACAGGGCGAAAGCTACACCTTC
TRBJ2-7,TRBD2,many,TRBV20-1,CSARDRSGSFYEQYF,TGCAGTGCTAGAGATCGGAGCGGGAGCTTCTACGAGCAGTACTTC
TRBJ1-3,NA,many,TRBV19,CASSIRQVSGNTIYF,TGTGCCAGTAGTATACGACAGGTCTCTGGAAACACCATATATTTT